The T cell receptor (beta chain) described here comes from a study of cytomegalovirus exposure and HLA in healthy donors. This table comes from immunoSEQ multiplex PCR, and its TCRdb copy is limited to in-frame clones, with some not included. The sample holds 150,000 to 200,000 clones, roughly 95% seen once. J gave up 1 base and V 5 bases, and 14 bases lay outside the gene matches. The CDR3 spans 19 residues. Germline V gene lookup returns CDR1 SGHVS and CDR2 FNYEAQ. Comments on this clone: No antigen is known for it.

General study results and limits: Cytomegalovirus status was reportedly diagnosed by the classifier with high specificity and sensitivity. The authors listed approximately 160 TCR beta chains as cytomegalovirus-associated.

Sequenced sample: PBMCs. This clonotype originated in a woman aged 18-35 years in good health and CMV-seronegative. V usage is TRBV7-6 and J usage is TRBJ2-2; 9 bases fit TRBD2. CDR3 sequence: CASSPGLGSGGLNTGELFF. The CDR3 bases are TGTGCCAGCAGCCCGGGTTTAGGTAGCGGGGGCCTGAACACCGGGGAGCTGTTTTTT.